These 16 T cell receptor beta chains share one sample of origin, sequenced in a study of blood T cell repertoires in COVID-19. Method: immunoSEQ multiplex PCR; TCRdb's copy keeps in-frame clones and lacks some. The repertoire has approximately 90,000 clones, approximately 88% of them found once; the top ten carry under 35%. The sample comprised peripheral blood. These receptors all come from a woman older than 75 with active or convalescent COVID-19.

The chain employs TRBV30 and TRBJ1-2; D is perhaps TRBD1 (6 bases). The V gene's germline CDR1 is GTSNPN and CDR2 SVGIG (reference sequence). Trimming took off 0 bases at V and 4 bases at J, with 15 bases between the two ends. This CDR3 region has 15 residues. This CDR3 reads CAWSVGSGAVYGYTF. CDR3 bases: TGTGCCTGGAGTGTAGGATCAGGGGCGGTCTATGGCTACACCTTC.

This clone has only a few counts. V and J are TRBV20-1 and TRBJ1-4; D gene uncertain. Germline-derived CDR1 and CDR2 are DFQATT and SNEGSKA (reference sequence). The V end lost 1 base, the J end lost 14 bases, and 11 bases lay between the germline ends. This CDR3 spans 11 amino acids. CDR3 bases: TGCAGTGCTAGAGTCGGGATGTTTCTGTTTTTT. Its translation: CSARVGMFLFF.

The chain joins TRBV7-9 to TRBJ2-3; D gene uncertain. The V gene's germline CDR1 is SEHNR and CDR2 FQNEAQ (reference sequence). The CDR3 extends over 14 amino acids. Trimming took 5 bases from V and 0 from J, leaving 9 bases between them. For the CDR3, the DNA is TGTGCCAGCAGCGTAACGAGTAGCACAGATACGCAGTATTTT. Protein product: CASSVTSSTDTQYF.

This chain connects TRBV4-1 to TRBJ2-5, with 15 bases matching TRBD2. The CDR3 loop spans 18 amino acids. V lost 5 bases and J lost 5; bases outside the gene matches: 12. Germline V gene sequence: CDR1 MGHRA, CDR2 YSYEKL. The CDR3 bases are TGCGCCAGCAGCTTCAAGTTGGGACTAGCGGGAGGTTGGGAGACCCAGTACTTC. Translating gives CASSFKLGLAGGWETQYF.

The CDR3 DNA is TGTGCCAGCAGCCATTCATACCGGGTTGAGGAAGGCTACACCTTC. It translates to CASSHSYRVEEGYTF. This sequence joins TRBV5-6 and TRBJ1-2; D ambiguous. Trimming took off 4 bases at V and 8 bases at J, with 21 bases between the two ends. CDR3 length equals 15 residues. The germline V gene encodes CDR1 SGHDT and CDR2 YYEEEE.

V is TRBV10-2 and J is TRBJ1-3, with a weak D call TRBD1 (6 bases). The ends were cut back, 0 bases at V and 2 bases at J, with 8 bases in the middle. This CDR3 has 15 amino acids. Germline CDR1 reads WSHSY; CDR2 reads SAAADI. The CDR3 region is CASSESGGAGNTIYF. The CDR3 DNA sequence: TGCGCCAGCAGTGAGTCAGGGGGGGCTGGAAACACCATATATTTT.

The chain uses TRBV25-1 and TRBJ2-7, with D perhaps TRBD1 (5 bases). This CDR3 contains 13 residues. Trimming left V 6 bases short and J 6 bases short, with 15 bases between. Germline V gene lookup returns CDR1 MGHDK and CDR2 SYGVNS. CDR3 DNA: TGTGCCAGCAGCCCTGGTTGGGGCGGCGAGCAGTACTTC. This gives the protein CASSPGWGGEQYF.

A remark on this clone: Other DNA sequences of this sample code for an identical CDR3. V is TRBV29-1 and J is TRBJ2-5; D not resolved. CDR3 length: 12 amino acids. With 4 bases removed from V and 4 bases from J, the gap between germline ends came to 10 bases. CDR1 SQVTM and CDR2 ANQGSEA come from the germline V gene. As DNA, the CDR3 is TGCAGCGTTGGAGGCCTCGGAGAGACCCAGTACTTC. Amino acid sequence: CSVGGLGETQYF. Combining the CDR3 with reference TRBV29-1 and TRBJ2-5 gives the whole variable domain SAVISQKPSRDICQRGTSLTIQCQVDSQVTMMFWYRQQPGQSLTLIATANQGSEATYESGFVIDKFPISRPNLTFSTLTVSNMSPEDSSIYLCSVGGLGETQYFGPGTRLLVL.

This chain connects TRBV29-1 to TRBJ1-2; D possibly corresponds to TRBD1 (6 bases). The CDR3 totals 12 residues. Trimming removed 7 bases from V and 8 bases from J, with 17 bases in between. CDR1 and CDR2 (germline): SQVTM, ANQGSEA. CDR3 sequence: CSDMGHSTGYTF. CDR3 DNA: TGCAGCGACATGGGACACTCAACAGGCTACACCTTC.

The rearrangement uses TRBV7-8 and TRBJ2-1; 8 bases are shared with TRBD2. CDR1 and CDR2 (germline): SGHVS, FQNEAQ. This CDR3 is 18 amino acids long. V lost 5 bases, J lost 1 base, and 13 bases stayed unmatched. CDR3: CASSHPTKPGGSYNEQFF. CDR3 in DNA: TGTGCCAGCAGCCACCCGACCAAACCGGGGGGGTCCTACAATGAGCAGTTCTTC.

This chain links TRBV12-3 or TRBV12-4 with TRBJ2-7, with 8 bases identical to TRBD1. The trim removed 6 bases at V and 5 bases at J, leaving 6 bases unmatched. The CDR3 contains 13 residues. In DNA, the CDR3 is TGTGCCAGCAGGCTGACAGGGGCTCACGAGCAGTACTTC. This codes for CASRLTGAHEQYF.

CDR3 protein: CASSQFGGTEAFF. In DNA form, the CDR3 reads TGTGCCAGCAGCCAATTCGGAGGGACTGAAGCTTTCTTT. The chain recombines TRBV14 with TRBJ1-1, with D unclear. CDR1 is SGHDN, CDR2 FVKESK, per germline. Trimming removed 2 bases from V and 5 bases from J, with 9 bases in between. The CDR3 runs to 13 residues.

V and J are TRBV19 and TRBJ2-5, with 8 bases matching TRBD1. CDR1 and CDR2 from the germline V gene are LNHDA and SQIVND (reference sequence). The CDR3 loop spans 14 amino acids. V was clipped by 7 bases and J by 1 base; unmatched bases: 5. CDR3 nucleotides: TGTGCCAGTAAACCAGGGGGCCTCCAAGAGACCCAGTACTTC. Amino acids: CASKPGGLQETQYF.

The chain joins TRBV19 to TRBJ1-6; 7 bases agree with TRBD1. The CDR3 totals 14 residues. Looked up from germline, CDR1 is LNHDA and CDR2 is SQIVND (reference sequence). With V trimmed by 6 bases and J by 7 bases, 6 bases remained unmatched. CDR3 nucleotides: TGTGCCAGTAGGACAGGGTTGGGAAATTCACCCCTCCACTTT. It yields the protein CASRTGLGNSPLHF.

The gene calls are TRBV5-1 and TRBJ1-5, with TRBD1 matching 9 bases. The ends lost 4 bases at V and 0 bases at J; junction bases unmatched: 20. Germline V gene sequence: CDR1 SGHRS, CDR2 YFSETQ. This CDR3 spans 21 amino acids. CDR3 sequence (DNA): TGCGCCAGCAGCCCGCCAGGGGACAGGGAATACAACCCTGATAGCAATCAGCCCCAGCATTTT. Translating gives CASSPPGDREYNPDSNQPQHF.

This clone was recorded once. The chain employs TRBV7-3 and TRBJ2-1; the match to TRBD2 covers 12 bases. CDR3 length: 17 residues. The germline V gene has CDR1 SGHTA and CDR2 FQGTGA. V dropped 5 bases and J dropped 5; count of bases not matched to a gene: 10. In DNA, the CDR3 is TGTGCCAGCAGCCGGAATACGGGACTAGCGGGTAACAATGAGCAGTTCTTC. Amino acids: CASSRNTGLAGNNEQFF.